The next 24 T cell receptor beta chains were all read from a single sample in a study of cytomegalovirus exposure and HLA in healthy donors. PCR primers comprised 60 Vbeta and 13 Jbeta primers. Sequencing used immunoSEQ multiplex PCR; TCRdb keeps in-frame clones, though not all of them. The sample records 150,000 to 200,000 clones, roughly 80% being singletons. Input material: PBMCs. The receptors come from a girl between 5 and 17 years old in good health and CMV-seropositive.

The V and J genes are TRBV6-6 and TRBJ1-1; D gene ambiguous. The V and J ends lost 2 bases and 3 bases respectively, with 7 bases between them. The CDR3 is made up of 13 amino acids. The germline V gene encodes CDR1 MNHNY and CDR2 SVGAGI (reference sequence). CDR3 sequence reads: CASSYDSYTEAFF. DNA of the CDR3: TGTGCCAGCAGTTACGACTCTTACACTGAAGCTTTCTTT.

The rearrangement uses TRBV9 and TRBJ2-7; 9 positions agree with TRBD1. The length of the CDR3 is 13 residues. Germline assignment: CDR1 SGDLS and CDR2 YYNGEE. The junction had 2 bases not matched to a gene; V was cut back by 1 base and J by 6 bases. In DNA form, the CDR3 reads TGTGCCAGCAGCGTAACAGGGGGCGGCGAGCAGTACTTC. As protein: CASSVTGGGEQYF.

The V and J genes are TRBV29-1 and TRBJ1-1; D remains ambiguous. This CDR3 comprises 12 residues. Trimming took off 2 bases at V and 8 bases at J, with 12 bases between the two ends. Germline values: CDR1 SQVTM, CDR2 ANQGSEA. The CDR3 bases are TGCAGCGTTGAATCCCGGCTGACAGAAGCTTTCTTT. It specifies CSVESRLTEAFF.

V gene TRBV18 combines with J gene TRBJ2-7; 7 bases map to TRBD1. The germline V gene has CDR1 KGHSH and CDR2 LQKENI. This CDR3 is built from 19 residues. V lost 3 bases, J lost 2 bases, and 19 bases stayed unmatched. DNA of the CDR3: TGTGCCAGCTCACCCGCCCATTTACGACGCAACAGGGGACCCTACGAGCAGTACTTC. Protein product: CASSPAHLRRNRGPYEQYF.

For the CDR3, the DNA is TGTGCCAGCAGTGCCATGGGACAGCGAAATGAAAAACTGTTTTTT. It encodes CASSAMGQRNEKLFF. The rearrangement uses TRBV6-1 and TRBJ1-4, with 7 bases lining up with TRBD1. The CDR3 covers 15 residues. CDR1 is MNHNS and CDR2 is SASEGT in the germline V gene. V trimming: 4 bases; J trimming: 5 bases; junction bases outside the gene matches: 7.

The rearrangement links TRBV5-6 to TRBJ2-7, with 10 bases aligning to TRBD1. Germline CDR1 is SGHDT and CDR2 is YYEEEE. This CDR3 spans 17 amino acids. Trimming at V came to 2 bases and at J to 2 bases, leaving 10 bases not matched to a gene. CDR3 nucleotide sequence: TGTGCCAGCAGCTTAGGGGTCGGGACAGGGGTGACCTACGAGCAGTACTTC. Amino acid sequence: CASSLGVGTGVTYEQYF.

V is TRBV25-1 and J is TRBJ2-2, with a weak D call TRBD1 (5 bases). V was clipped by 3 bases and J by 9 bases, with 8 bases between them. Germline CDR1 is MGHDK and CDR2 is SYGVNS. The CDR3 runs to 12 residues. CDR3 sequence reads: CASSDMDRELFF. CDR3 sequence (DNA): TGTGCCAGCAGTGACATGGACAGGGAGCTGTTTTTT. Based on the CDR3 plus reference TRBV25-1 and TRBJ2-2, the full variable domain is EADIYQTPRYLVIGTGKKITLECSQTMGHDKMYWYQQDPGMELHLIHYSYGVNSTEKGDLSSESTVSRIRTEHFPLTLESARPSHTSQYLCASSDMDRELFFGEGSRLTVL.

The V call is TRBV7-2, the J call TRBJ2-5; 9 nucleotides line up with TRBD2. The trim removed 1 base at V and 5 bases at J, leaving 14 bases unmatched. The CDR3 has 18 amino acids. CDR1 SGHTA and CDR2 FQGNSA come from the germline V gene. The CDR3 spells CASSLETRRGGAYETQYF. CDR3 nucleotide sequence: TGTGCCAGCAGCTTAGAAACTCGGCGCGGGGGGGCCTATGAGACCCAGTACTTC.

The chain combines TRBV7-9 with TRBJ2-1; 8 bases fit TRBD2. V was pared by 5 bases and J by 4 bases, with 10 bases of the junction left unmatched. CDR3 length equals 16 residues. Germline V gene data show CDR1 as SEHNR and CDR2 as FQNEAQ (reference sequence). In DNA form, the CDR3 reads TGTGCCAGCAGCCCCATCGGGCTAGCGGGTTACAATGAGCAGTTCTTC. Its translation is CASSPIGLAGYNEQFF.

V and J are TRBV13 and TRBJ2-7, with D perhaps matching TRBD2 (6 bases). Germline CDR1 and CDR2: PRHDT and FYEKMQ (reference sequence). Trimming took off 5 bases at V and 6 bases at J, with 20 bases between the two ends. The CDR3 sequence is 15 residues long. CDR3 region: CASSPTRERLVEQYF. CDR3 in DNA: TGTGCCAGCAGCCCTACCCGGGAGCGCCTCGTCGAGCAGTACTTC.

The rearrangement links TRBV19 to TRBJ2-1, with TRBD2 as a possible D gene (6 bases). Germline CDR1 reads LNHDA; CDR2 reads SQIVND (reference sequence). This CDR3 is 13 amino acids long. V gave up 3 bases and J gave up 10 bases, with 13 bases separating them. CDR3 in amino acids: CASSIYSGEEQFF. The DNA for the CDR3 is TGTGCCAGTAGTATCTATTCGGGGGAAGAGCAGTTCTTC.

In nucleotides, the CDR3 is TGTGCCAGCAGGGGGAGGGATAACTATGGCTACACCTTC. This codes for CASRGRDNYGYTF. The chain is built from TRBV6-5 and TRBJ1-2; D is uncertain. Between the trimmed V and J ends, which lost 6 bases and 1 base, there was a span of 9 bases. The CDR3 is made up of 13 amino acids. CDR1 is MNHEY, CDR2 SVGAGI, per germline.

CDR3 in DNA: TGTGCCAGCAGCAAATTATCGGGCGGGGGATCGGCAGATACGCAGTATTTT. It codes for CASSKLSGGGSADTQYF. V gene TRBV28 combines with J gene TRBJ2-3; 7 bases align to TRBD2. V shed 6 bases, J shed 4 bases, and the junction held 16 bases outside the gene matches. Germline CDR1 reads MDHEN; CDR2 reads SYDVKM. The CDR3 runs 17 residues.

This clone was counted once. The same CDR3 arises from other DNA sequences in this sample as well. The chain has TRBV6-5 and TRBJ1-2; D uncertain. The CDR3 is 14 residues long. V lost 2 bases to trimming and J lost 0 bases, with 7 bases between them. Germline lookup yields CDR1 MNHEY and CDR2 SVGAGI. Here the CDR3 DNA reads TGTGCCAGCAGTTACCTGGGAGCTAACTATGGCTACACCTTC. Protein product: CASSYLGANYGYTF.

The gene calls are TRBV5-1 and TRBJ2-7; D gene uncertain. V was clipped by 2 bases and J by 0 bases, with 9 bases between them. In germline, CDR1 is SGHRS, CDR2 YFSETQ. The CDR3 length is 14 residues. The CDR3 DNA sequence: TGCGCCAGCAGCTTAGCGCAGCACTCCTACGAGCAGTACTTC. Translated, it gives CASSLAQHSYEQYF.

The chain has TRBV5-1 and TRBJ1-3; 8 bases agree with TRBD1. V shed 0 bases and J 3 bases; nucleotides not matched to a gene: 14. The CDR3 totals 19 residues. Germline V lookup: CDR1 SGHRS, CDR2 YFSETQ. CDR3 in DNA: TGCGCCAGCAGCTTGGTGTGGCAGGGGGCAATGGGAGTTGGAAACACCATATATTTT. Protein product: CASSLVWQGAMGVGNTIYF. Using reference TRBV5-1 and TRBJ1-3 for the parts outside the CDR3, the full variable domain is KAGVTQTPRYLIKTRGQQVTLSCSPISGHRSVSWYQQTPGQGLQFLFEYFSETQRNKGNFPGRFSGRQFSNSRSEMNVSTLELGDSALYLCASSLVWQGAMGVGNTIYFGEGSWLTVV.

This chain connects TRBV1 to TRBJ2-7; the D call TRBD2 from the table was never checked on the DNA. TRBV1 is flagged as a pseudogene. The CDR3 runs 13 residues. CDR3: CTSSQLTSVLQYF. In nucleotides, the CDR3 is TGCACCAGCAGCCAACTTACTAGTGTGCTGCAGTACTTC.

This chain links TRBV13 with TRBJ1-2, with TRBD1 identical over 7 bases. V lost 6 bases, J lost 6 bases, and 10 bases stayed unmatched. The germline CDR1 and CDR2 sequences are PRHDT and FYEKMQ (reference sequence). This CDR3 contains 14 residues. The CDR3 DNA reads as TGTGCCAGCAGGGGAGTTTGGGACAGCGATGGCTACACCTTC. Protein sequence: CASRGVWDSDGYTF.

The chain has TRBV10-3 and TRBJ1-5; TRBD1 is a possible D gene (6 bases). V was trimmed by 2 bases and J by 1 base, leaving 12 bases between them. This CDR3 is built from 16 residues. In germline, CDR1 is ENHRY, CDR2 SYGVKD. CDR3 protein: CAISEQGRRSNQPQHF. CDR3 sequence (DNA): TGTGCCATCAGTGAGCAGGGGCGCAGAAGCAATCAGCCCCAGCATTTT.

J is TRBJ1-5 and V is TRBV27; D not certain. Looked up from germline, CDR1 is MNHEY and CDR2 is SMNVEV (reference sequence). Trimming removed 5 bases at V and 4 bases at J, with 6 bases between. The CDR3 runs 12 residues. The CDR3 spells CASSPRNQPQHF. As DNA, the CDR3 is TGTGCCAGCAGTCCCAGAAATCAGCCCCAGCATTTT.

The rearrangement joins TRBV29-1 to TRBJ1-3; 12 nucleotides match TRBD1. The J segment lost 16 bases and the V segment lost 6 bases, leaving 13 bases of the junction unmatched. The CDR3 spans 13 residues. CDR1 and CDR2 (germline): SQVTM, ANQGSEA. This CDR3 is CSVGGQGAEGRYF. Here the CDR3 DNA reads TGCAGCGTGGGGGGACAGGGGGCTGAAGGGCGGTATTTT.

The CDR3 coding sequence is TGTGCCAGTAACGTAAGGGGGCAGCTCACTAACTATGGCTACACCTTC. It yields the protein CASNVRGQLTNYGYTF. The chain carries TRBV19 and TRBJ1-2, with 7 bases matching TRBD1. The germline gives CDR1 LNHDA, CDR2 SQIVND (reference sequence). V shed 7 bases, J shed 0 bases, and the junction held 11 bases outside the gene matches. This CDR3 spans 16 amino acids. Supplemented by reference TRBV19 and TRBJ1-2, the full variable domain reads DGGITQSPKYLFRKEGQNVTLSCEQNLNHDAMYWYRQDPGQGLRLIYYSQIVNDFQKGDIAEGYSVSREKKESFPLTVTSAQKNPTAFYLCASNVRGQLTNYGYTFGSGTRLTVV.

The chain joins TRBV7-9 to TRBJ1-2, with TRBD1 identical over 7 bases. J lost 3 bases, V lost 5 bases, and 6 bases had no gene match. The CDR3 loop spans 14 amino acids. Per germline, CDR1 SEHNR and CDR2 FQNEAQ (reference sequence). The CDR3 protein is CASSEGTEHYGYTF. The CDR3 DNA is TGTGCCAGCAGCGAGGGGACAGAACACTATGGCTACACCTTC.

The chain links TRBV28 to TRBJ1-2, with 8 bases lining up with TRBD1. Germline loops: CDR1 MDHEN, CDR2 SYDVKM. CDR3 length: 14 amino acids. Trimming removed 4 bases from V and 8 bases from J; junction bases left unmatched: 9. CDR3 DNA: TGTGCCAGCAGTTGGGGCAGGGGGCTCGGGGGCTACACCTTC. It codes for CASSWGRGLGGYTF.